This TCR beta chain was identified in a study of blood T cell repertoires in COVID-19. Overall study context: COVID-19 samples collected from the United States, Italy and Spain covered acute and convalescent phases. T cells, B-cell-depleted T cells, or PBMCs provided the cDNA or gDNA that served as material.

Clones were read by immunoSEQ multiplex PCR, and TCRdb kept only the in-frame ones, dropping some. The sample contains 310,000 or so clones, roughly 86% of which appear only once. J lost 0 bases, V lost 10 bases, and 9 bases had no gene match. Germline values: CDR1 SGHRS, CDR2 YFSETQ. CDR3 length: 16 amino acids. V is TRBV5-1 and J is TRBJ2-6, with 8 positions matching TRBD2. The sequenced sample was peripheral blood. The receptor was isolated from a woman aged 45 to 65 with acute or convalescent COVID-19. The CDR3 here is CAPSRGGTSGANVLTF. The CDR3 DNA reads as TGCGCCCCCAGTCGGGGGGGGACCTCTGGGGCCAACGTCCTGACTTTC.